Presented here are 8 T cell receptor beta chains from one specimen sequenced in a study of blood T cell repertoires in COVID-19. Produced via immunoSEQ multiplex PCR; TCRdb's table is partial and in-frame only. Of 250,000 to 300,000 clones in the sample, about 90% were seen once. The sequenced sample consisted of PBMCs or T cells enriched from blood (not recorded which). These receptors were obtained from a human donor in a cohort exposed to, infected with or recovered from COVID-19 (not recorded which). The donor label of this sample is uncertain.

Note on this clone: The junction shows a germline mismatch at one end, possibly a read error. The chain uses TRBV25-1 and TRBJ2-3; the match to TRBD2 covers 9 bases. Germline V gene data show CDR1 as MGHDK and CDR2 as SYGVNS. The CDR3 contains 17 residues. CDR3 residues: CASSTPAGSGGTDTQYF. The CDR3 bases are TGTGCCAGCAGTACCCCCGCTGGTAGCGGGGGCACGGATACGCAGTATTTT.

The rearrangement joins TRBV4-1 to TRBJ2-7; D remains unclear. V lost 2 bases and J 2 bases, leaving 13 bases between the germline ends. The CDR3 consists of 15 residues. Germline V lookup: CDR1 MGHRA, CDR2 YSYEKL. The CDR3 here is CASSQRFTATYEQYF. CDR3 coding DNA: TGCGCCAGCAGCCAACGGTTCACAGCCACCTACGAGCAGTACTTC.

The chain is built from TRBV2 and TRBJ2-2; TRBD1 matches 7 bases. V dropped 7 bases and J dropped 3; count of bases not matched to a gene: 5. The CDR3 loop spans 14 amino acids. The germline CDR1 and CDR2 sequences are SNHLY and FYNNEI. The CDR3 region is CASMGTVDTGELFF. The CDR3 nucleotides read TGTGCCAGCATGGGGACAGTCGACACCGGGGAGCTGTTTTTT.

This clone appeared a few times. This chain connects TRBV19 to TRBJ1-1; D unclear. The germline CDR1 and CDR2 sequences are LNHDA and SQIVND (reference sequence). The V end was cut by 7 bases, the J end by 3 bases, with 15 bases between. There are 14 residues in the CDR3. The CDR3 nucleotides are TGTGCCAGTATTGGGGAGAGGCCGTACACTGAAGCTTTCTTT. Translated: CASIGERPYTEAFF.

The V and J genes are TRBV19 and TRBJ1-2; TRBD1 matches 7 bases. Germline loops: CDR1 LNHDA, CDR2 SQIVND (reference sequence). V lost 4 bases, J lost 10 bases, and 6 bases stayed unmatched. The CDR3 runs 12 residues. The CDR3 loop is CASSTGTAPYTF. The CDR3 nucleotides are TGTGCCAGTAGTACAGGGACAGCCCCCTACACCTTC.

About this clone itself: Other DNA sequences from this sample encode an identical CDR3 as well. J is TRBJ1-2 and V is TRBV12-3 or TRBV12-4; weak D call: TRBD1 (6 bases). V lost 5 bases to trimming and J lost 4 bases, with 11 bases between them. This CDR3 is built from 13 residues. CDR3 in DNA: TGTGCCAGCAGTCTTACAGGGCTCTATGGCTACACCTTC. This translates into CASSLTGLYGYTF.

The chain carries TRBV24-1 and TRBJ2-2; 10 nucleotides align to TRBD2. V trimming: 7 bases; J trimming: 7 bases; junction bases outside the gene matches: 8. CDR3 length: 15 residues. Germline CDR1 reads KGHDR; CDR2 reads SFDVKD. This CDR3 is CATRASGGLVGELFF. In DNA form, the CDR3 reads TGTGCCACCAGGGCTAGCGGGGGATTGGTCGGGGAGCTGTTTTTT.

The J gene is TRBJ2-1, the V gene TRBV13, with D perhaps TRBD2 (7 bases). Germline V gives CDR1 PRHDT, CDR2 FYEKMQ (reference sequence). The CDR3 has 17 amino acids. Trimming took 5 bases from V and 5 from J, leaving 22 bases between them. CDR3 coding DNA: TGTGCCAGCAGCAGCCCTAGGGGGGGGGCGACTCACAATGAGCAGTTCTTC. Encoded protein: CASSSPRGGATHNEQFF.